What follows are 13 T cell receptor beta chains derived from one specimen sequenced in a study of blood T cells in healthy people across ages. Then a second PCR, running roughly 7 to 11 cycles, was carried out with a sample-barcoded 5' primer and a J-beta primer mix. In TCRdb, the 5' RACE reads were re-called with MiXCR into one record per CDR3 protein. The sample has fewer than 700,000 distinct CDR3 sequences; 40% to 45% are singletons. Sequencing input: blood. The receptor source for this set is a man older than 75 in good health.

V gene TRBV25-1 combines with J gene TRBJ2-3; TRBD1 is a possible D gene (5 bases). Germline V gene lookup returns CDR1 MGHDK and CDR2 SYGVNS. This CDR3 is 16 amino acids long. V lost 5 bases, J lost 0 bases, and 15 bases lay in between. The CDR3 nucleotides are TGTGCCAGCAGTAAAGATACAGGCTCTAGCACAGATACGCAGTATTTT. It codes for CASSKDTGSSTDTQYF.

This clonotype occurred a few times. CDR3 DNA: TGTGCCAGCAGCTTACGACTAGTAGACACAGATACGCAGTATTTT. Amino acids: CASSLRLVDTDTQYF. This chain links TRBV7-8 with TRBJ2-3; tentative D call: TRBD2 (6 bases). Germline V gene lookup returns CDR1 SGHVS and CDR2 FQNEAQ. The CDR3 extends over 15 amino acids. V lost 2 bases to trimming and J lost 2 bases, with 11 bases between them.

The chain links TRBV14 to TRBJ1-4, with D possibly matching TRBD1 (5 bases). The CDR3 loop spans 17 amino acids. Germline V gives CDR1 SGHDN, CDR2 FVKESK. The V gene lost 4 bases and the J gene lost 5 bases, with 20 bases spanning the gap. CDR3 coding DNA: TGTGCCAGCAGCCGAATTTTACCGGGACGGGCAAATGAAAAACTGTTTTTT. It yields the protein CASSRILPGRANEKLFF.

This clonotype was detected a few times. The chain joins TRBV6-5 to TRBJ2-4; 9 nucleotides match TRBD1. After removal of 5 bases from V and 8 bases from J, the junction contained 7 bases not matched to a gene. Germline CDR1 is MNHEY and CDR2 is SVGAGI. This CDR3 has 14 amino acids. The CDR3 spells CASSTGQGVDIQYF. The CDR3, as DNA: TGTGCCAGCAGTACGGGACAGGGTGTGGACATTCAGTACTTC.

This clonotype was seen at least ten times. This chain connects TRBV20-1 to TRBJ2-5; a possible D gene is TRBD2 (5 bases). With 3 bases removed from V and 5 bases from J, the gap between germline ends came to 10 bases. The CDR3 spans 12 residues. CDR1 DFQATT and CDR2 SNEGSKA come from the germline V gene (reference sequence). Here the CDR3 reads CSARGSEETQYF. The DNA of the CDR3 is TGCAGTGCTAGGGGTAGCGAGGAGACCCAGTACTTC.

Written as DNA, the CDR3 is TGTGCCAGCAGTTCCTTGGGACTAGCGAGATCCTACGAGCAGTACTTC. This encodes CASSSLGLARSYEQYF. This rearrangement joins TRBV6-2 or TRBV6-3 to TRBJ2-7, with TRBD2 matching 10 bases. Germline V gene sequence: CDR1 MNHEY, CDR2 SVGEGT. This CDR3 has 16 residues. V was pared by 4 bases and J by 1 base, with 7 bases of the junction left unmatched.

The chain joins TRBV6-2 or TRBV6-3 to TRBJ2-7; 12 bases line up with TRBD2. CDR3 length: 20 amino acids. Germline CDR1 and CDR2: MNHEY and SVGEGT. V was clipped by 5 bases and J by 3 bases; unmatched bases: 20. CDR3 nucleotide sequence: TGTGCCAGCAGTCCTGGACGGATTGGGACTAGCGGGCGGTCGAGCTACGAGCAGTACTTC. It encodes CASSPGRIGTSGRSSYEQYF.

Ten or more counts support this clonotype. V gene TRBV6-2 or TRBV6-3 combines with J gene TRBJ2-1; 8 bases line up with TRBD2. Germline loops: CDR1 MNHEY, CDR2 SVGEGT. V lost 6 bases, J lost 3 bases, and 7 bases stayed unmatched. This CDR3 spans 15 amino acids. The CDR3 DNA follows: TGTGCCAGCAGGGCGGGGGGTGGGAACTACAATGAGCAGTTCTTC. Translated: CASRAGGGNYNEQFF.

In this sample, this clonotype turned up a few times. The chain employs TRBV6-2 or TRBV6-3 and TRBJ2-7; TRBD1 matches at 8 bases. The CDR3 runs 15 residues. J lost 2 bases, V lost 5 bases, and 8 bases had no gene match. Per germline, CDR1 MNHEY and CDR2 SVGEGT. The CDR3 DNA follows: TGTGCCAGCAGTCCCGGGACAGGAAATACCTACGAGCAGTACTTC. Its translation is CASSPGTGNTYEQYF.

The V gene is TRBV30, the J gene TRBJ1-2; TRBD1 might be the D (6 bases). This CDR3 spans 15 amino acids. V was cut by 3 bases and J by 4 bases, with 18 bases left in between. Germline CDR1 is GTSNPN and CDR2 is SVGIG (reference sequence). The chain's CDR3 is CAWSSTGTPIYGYTF. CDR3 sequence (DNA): TGTGCCTGGAGCTCCACCGGGACACCAATCTATGGCTACACCTTC.

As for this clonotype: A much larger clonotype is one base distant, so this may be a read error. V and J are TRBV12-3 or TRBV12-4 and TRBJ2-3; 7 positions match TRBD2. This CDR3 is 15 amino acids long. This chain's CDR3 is CASSYSGLSTDAQYF. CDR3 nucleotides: TGTGCCAGCAGTTATAGCGGGCTTAGCACAGATGCGCAGTATTTT.

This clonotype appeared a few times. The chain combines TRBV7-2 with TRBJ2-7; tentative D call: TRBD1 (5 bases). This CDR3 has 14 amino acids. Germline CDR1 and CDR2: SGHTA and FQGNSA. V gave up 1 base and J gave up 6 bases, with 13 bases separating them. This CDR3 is CASSLGGGQLEQYF. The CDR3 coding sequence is TGTGCCAGCAGCTTAGGGGGCGGACAACTCGAGCAGTACTTC.

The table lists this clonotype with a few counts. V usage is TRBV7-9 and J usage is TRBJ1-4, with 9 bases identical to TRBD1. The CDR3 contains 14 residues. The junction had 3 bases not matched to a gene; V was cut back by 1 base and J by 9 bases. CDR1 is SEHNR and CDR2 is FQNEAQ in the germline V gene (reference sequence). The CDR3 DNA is TGTGCCAGCAGCTTAGACGGGACAGGGAAAAAACTGTTTTTT. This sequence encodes CASSLDGTGKKLFF.